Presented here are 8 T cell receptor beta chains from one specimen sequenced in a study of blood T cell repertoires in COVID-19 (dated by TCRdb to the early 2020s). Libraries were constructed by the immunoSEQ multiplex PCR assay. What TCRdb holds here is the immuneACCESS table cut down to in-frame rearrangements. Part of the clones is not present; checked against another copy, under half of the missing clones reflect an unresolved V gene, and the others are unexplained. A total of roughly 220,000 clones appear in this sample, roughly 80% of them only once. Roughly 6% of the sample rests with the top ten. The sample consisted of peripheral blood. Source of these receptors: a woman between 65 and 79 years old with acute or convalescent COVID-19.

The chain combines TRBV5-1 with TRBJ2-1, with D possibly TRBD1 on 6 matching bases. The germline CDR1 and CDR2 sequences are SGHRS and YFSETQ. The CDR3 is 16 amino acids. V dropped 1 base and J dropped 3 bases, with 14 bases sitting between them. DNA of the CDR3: TGCGCCAGCAGCTTGTTGGCAGGGGTTGGCTACAATGAGCAGTTCTTC. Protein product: CASSLLAGVGYNEQFF.

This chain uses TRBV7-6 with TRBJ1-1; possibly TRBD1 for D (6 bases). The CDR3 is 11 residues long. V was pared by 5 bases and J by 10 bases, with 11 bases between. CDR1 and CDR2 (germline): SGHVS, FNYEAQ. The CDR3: CASSPDSGAFF. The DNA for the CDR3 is TGTGCCAGCAGCCCGGACAGCGGAGCTTTCTTT.

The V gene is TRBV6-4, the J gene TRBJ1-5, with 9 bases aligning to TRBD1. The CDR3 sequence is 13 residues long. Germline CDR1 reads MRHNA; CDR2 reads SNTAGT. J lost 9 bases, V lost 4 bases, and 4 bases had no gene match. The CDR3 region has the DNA TGTGCCAGCAGTGTGGGACAGGGTTGGCCCCAGCATTTT. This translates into CASSVGQGWPQHF.

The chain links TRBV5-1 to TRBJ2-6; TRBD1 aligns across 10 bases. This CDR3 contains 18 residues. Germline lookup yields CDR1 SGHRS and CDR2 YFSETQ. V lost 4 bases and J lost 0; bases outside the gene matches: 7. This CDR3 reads CASSRGGQGDSGANVLTF. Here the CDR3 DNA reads TGCGCCAGCAGCCGAGGCGGACAGGGGGACTCTGGGGCCAACGTCCTGACTTTC.

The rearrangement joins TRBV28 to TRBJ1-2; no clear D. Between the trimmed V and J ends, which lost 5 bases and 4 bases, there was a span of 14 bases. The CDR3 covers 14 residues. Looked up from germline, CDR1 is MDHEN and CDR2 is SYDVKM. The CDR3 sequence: CASSPRETLYGYTF. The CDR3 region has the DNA TGTGCCAGCAGTCCTCGGGAAACACTCTATGGCTACACCTTC.

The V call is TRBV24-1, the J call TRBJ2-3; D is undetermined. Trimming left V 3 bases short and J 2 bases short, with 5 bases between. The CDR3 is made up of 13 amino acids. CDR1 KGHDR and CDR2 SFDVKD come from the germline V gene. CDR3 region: CATSDTYTDTQYF. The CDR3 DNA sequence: TGTGCCACCAGTGATACATACACAGATACGCAGTATTTT.

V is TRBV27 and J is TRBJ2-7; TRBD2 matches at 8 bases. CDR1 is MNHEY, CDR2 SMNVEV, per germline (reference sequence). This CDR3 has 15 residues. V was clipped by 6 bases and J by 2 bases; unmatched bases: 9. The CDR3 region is CASRIAGNPTYEQYF. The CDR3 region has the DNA TGTGCCAGCAGAATAGCGGGAAACCCTACCTACGAGCAGTACTTC.

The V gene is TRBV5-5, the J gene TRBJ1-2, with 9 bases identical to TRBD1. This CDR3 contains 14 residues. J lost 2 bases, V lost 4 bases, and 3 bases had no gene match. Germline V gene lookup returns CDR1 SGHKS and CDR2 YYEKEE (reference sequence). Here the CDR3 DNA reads TGTGCCAGCAGCAGGGACAGGGAAAACTATGGCTACACCTTC. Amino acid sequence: CASSRDRENYGYTF.